This TCR beta chain was captured by sequencing in a study of OX40 agonist ivuxolimab in advanced cancers. Germline CDR1 is SGHTA and CDR2 is FQGNSA. V gave up 5 bases and J gave up 4 bases, with 15 bases separating them. This CDR3 region has 15 residues. Here immunoSEQ multiplex PCR was the method, and the copy in TCRdb shows in-frame clones only, minus some. The data show about 40,000 clones, 75% to 90% seen once. The specimen comprised CD4+ or CD8+ T cells sorted from blood, sampled in a trial of the OX40 agonist ivuxolimab. The chain employs TRBV7-2 and TRBJ2-1; perhaps TRBD2 as D (6 bases). The source of this sequence is an adult with an advanced solid tumor such as melanoma, head and neck, liver or kidney cancer. The DNA for the CDR3 is TGTGCCAGCAGCCTACAGGCGGGGAATTACAATGAGCAGTTCTTC. Translated: CASSLQAGNYNEQFF.